The subject of this entry is one T cell receptor (beta chain). This clonotype has just a few counts. The antigen it recognizes is unknown. Per-base qualities were not stored, and no clone one base away is much larger. Genomic DNA served as template for TCR beta VDJ combination and CDR3 sequence profiling. An Illumina HiSeq 2000 was the platform used for TCR repertoire sequencing. Processing in the source paper ran as follows. Repertoires were assessed using TRBV/TRBJ rearrangement plots, CDR3 size and DJ length profiles, and Simpson's diversity index. Whichever DNA sequence was most abundant in the deep sequencing data was defined as the immunodominant clone. CDR3 amino acid sequences were screened for sharing across subjects and were compared with published repertoires and the VDJdb database. The raw public data were reprocessed by TCRdb itself: fastp quality trimming at Q25, MiXCR clonotype calling, in-frame beta chains only. Merged by CDR3 protein, the rows form single entries marked with the most common genes and DNA. TCRdb's processing, not the authors' own work, is the source of the V and J calls. The sample has around 170,000 distinct CDR3 sequences on record, nearly 50% of them singletons. Around a tenth of the sample lies in the top ten.

This sample stems from a study of CD8+CD57+ T cells in acquired aplastic anemia (dated by TCRdb to between 2018 and 2020). Regarding the research as a whole: Extracted DNA from sorted CD4+ and CD8+ cells averaged around 3.4 ug, ranging from 0.2 to 27.4 ug. CD8+CD57+ expansion was defined as a frequency above the mean frequency observed in healthy subjects.

From a lookup of the germline V gene, CDR1 and CDR2 are KGHDR and SFDVKD. V has 1 base trimmed and J has 6 bases trimmed; junction bases matching no gene number 4. The CDR3 holds 16 amino acids from the cysteine to the phenylalanine. The CDR3 DNA has 48 bases and is translated from base 1. Overall results and qualifications from the work: Although around 30 CD8+ CDR3 sequences were shared by patients and controls, these sequences appeared highly expressed in patients and within the immunodominant clones of patients. Between patients and healthy controls, no significant difference in CD8+ Simpson's diversity was found (P=0.060).

Expansion of CD8+CD57+ cells had been shown by flow cytometry in the patients chosen for sequencing. Severe acquired aplastic anemia was diagnosed in all patients according to International Study of Aplastic Anemia and Agranulocytosis and Camitta criteria. No patient had received any therapy when blood was sampled. In this study, sorted CD4+ and CD8+ T cells from the blood of healthy subjects and of severe aplastic anemia patients had their TCR repertoires deep-sequenced. Patients were enrolled in the USA under clinicaltrials.gov protocols 00001620, 01623167, 00001397, 00071045, 00081523 and 00961064. Ficoll-Paque density gradient centrifugation was used to isolate peripheral blood mononuclear cells. CD4+ and CD8+ T cells were sorted by FACS or magnetic beads before DNA extraction.

The receptor's source is a human donor with aplastic anemia. Sequencing was performed on sorted CD4+, CD8+, or CD8+CD57+ T cells (not recorded which) from PBMCs. The V and J genes are TRBV24-1 and TRBJ2-2; the junction holds 10 bases that match TRBD2. For the CDR3, the sequence is CATSDLKAGGSGELFF. The base sequence is TGTGCCACCAGTGATTTAAAAGCGGGAGGGTCCGGGGAGCTGTTTTTT.